This T cell receptor (beta chain) was retrieved from a study of CD8 T cells in ankylosing spondylitis. Study-level results: A subset of motif variants has previously been described in the synovial fluid and blood of reactive arthritis. The authors reported significant enrichment of disease-linked clones in matched ankylosing spondylitis synovial fluid. Seemingly characteristic of ankylosing spondylitis blood was a TCR beta motif consisting of 7 or 8 highly homologous variants.

In the case of this clonotype: Its antigen is unidentified.

A quantitative 5'-RACE method, one with molecular barcodes, was used to make TCR beta libraries. In TCRdb, the 5' RACE reads were re-called with MiXCR into one record per CDR3 protein. The repertoire holds about 460,000 distinct CDR3 sequences, with approximately 5% as singletons. In germline, CDR1 is SGHRS, CDR2 YFSETQ. The V gene end was trimmed by 0 bases and the J gene end by 8 bases; junction bases not matched to a gene: 5. CDR3 length equals 14 residues. The sequence came from a male donor with ankylosing spondylitis. Sequenced material: blood, either unsorted or a sorted T cell fraction (not recorded which). The V call is TRBV5-1, the J call TRBJ2-1; 7 nucleotides align to TRBD1. Here the CDR3 reads CASSLGQGVDEQFF. Written as DNA, the CDR3 is TGCGCCAGCAGCTTGGGACAGGGAGTCGATGAGCAGTTCTTC.